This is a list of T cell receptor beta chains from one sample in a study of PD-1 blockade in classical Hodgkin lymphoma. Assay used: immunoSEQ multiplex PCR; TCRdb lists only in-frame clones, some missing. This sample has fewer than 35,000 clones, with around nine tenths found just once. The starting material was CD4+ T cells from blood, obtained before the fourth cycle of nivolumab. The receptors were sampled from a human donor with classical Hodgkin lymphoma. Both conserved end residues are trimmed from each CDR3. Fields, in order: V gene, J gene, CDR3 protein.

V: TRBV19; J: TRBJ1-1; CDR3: ASSSSLNTEAF
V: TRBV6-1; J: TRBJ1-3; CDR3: ASSDRRQASFGNTIY
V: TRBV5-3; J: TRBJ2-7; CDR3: ARSLAEVQGPTYEQY
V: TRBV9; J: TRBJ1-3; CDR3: ASRGPSPGNTIY
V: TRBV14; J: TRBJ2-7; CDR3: ASSQRRPRQVSYEQY
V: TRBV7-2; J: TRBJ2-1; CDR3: ASSRGLAGVYEQF
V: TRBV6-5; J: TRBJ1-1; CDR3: ASRATGRDTEAF
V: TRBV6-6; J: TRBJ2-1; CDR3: ASSYEGAAYNEQF
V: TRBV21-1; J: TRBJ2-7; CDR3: ASGDRGQYEQY
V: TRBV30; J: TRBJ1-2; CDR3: AWSGQLYGYT
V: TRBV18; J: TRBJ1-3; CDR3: ASSPLATDGNTIY
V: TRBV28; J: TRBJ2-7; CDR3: ASSLALLGVAGGSYEQY
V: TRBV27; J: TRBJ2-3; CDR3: ASTSLGTNTDTQY
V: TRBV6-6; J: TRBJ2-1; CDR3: ASSYPPWVDEQF
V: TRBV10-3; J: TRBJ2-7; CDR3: AIKRHAGLAGVVYEQY
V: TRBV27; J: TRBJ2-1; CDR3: ASSLPGSHSVEQF
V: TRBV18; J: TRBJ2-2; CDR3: ASSPMVGRTGELF
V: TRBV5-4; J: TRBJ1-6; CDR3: ASSWVDGPLH
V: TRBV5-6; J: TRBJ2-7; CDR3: ASSYTPAGRFYEQY
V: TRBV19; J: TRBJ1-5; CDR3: ASSRGGMQSNQPQH
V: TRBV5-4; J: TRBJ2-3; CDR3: ASSLVSNTDTQY
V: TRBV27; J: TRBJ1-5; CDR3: ASSLLGGGVQPQH
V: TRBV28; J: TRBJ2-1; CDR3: ASSLLARYNEQF
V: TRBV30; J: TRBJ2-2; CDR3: AWTWGEGFGTGELF